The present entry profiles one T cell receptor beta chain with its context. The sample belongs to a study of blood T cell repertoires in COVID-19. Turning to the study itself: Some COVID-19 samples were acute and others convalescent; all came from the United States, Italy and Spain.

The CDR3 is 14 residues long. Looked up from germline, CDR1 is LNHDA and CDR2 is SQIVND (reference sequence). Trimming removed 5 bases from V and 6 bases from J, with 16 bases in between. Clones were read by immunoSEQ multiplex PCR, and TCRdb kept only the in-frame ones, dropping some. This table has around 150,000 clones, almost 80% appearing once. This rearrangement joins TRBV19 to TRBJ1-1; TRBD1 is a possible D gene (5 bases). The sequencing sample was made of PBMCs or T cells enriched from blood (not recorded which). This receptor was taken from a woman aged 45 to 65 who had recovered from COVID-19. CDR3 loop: CASSPLAWGPEAFF. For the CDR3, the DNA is TGTGCCAGTAGTCCCCTCGCGTGGGGCCCTGAAGCTTTCTTT.